The entry below describes one T cell receptor (beta chain). The target antigen is unknown. The V end lost 5 bases, the J end lost 0 bases, and 8 bases lay between the germline ends. Germline loops: CDR1 MNHEY, CDR2 SVGAGI. There are 13 residues in the CDR3. This record belongs to a study of T-cell memory formation after mild COVID-19. At the level of the study: TCR clusters largely stayed donor specific. General observations from the study: Those CD4+ clones that contracted were mainly in CM and EM (CD8+ ones in EMRA). Within pre-infection memory, some responding clones were found, suggesting cross-reactive memory joined.

TCRdb redid the calling of the 5' RACE reads with MiXCR, one entry per CDR3 protein. The data contain under 600,000 distinct CDR3 sequences, roughly 20% of them singletons. The V and J genes are TRBV6-5 and TRBJ2-7; the D is unclear. This clonotype was sampled from an adult woman who had mild COVID-19 (a few samples of this study predate the infection). Cell type and time point are not known. The sample was PBMCs or a T cell subset sorted from them (not recorded which). The CDR3 sequence is CASSPAISYEQYF. CDR3 coding DNA: TGTGCCAGCAGTCCGGCCATCTCCTACGAGCAGTACTTC.